This TCR beta chain was recovered during a study of OX40 agonist ivuxolimab in advanced cancers. In the study overall: Ivuxolimab, which targeted the costimulatory receptor OX40 (CD134), was an agonistic, fully human IgG2 monoclonal antibody. Intravenous ivuxolimab was administered to patients every 2 weeks at six dose levels: 0.01, 0.1, 0.3, 1.5, 3 and 10 mg/kg. Of the approximately 50 dose-escalation patients, hepatocellular carcinoma was present in about 20, melanoma in around 15, renal cell carcinoma in 9 and head and neck cancer in 9. The dose-escalation cohort was about 87% male with a mean age of about 60 years, ranging from about 23 to 85. Patients were allowed to have had prior anti-PD-1, anti-PD-L1 or anti-CTLA-4 therapy, and less than 45% of the dose-escalation patients had previously received checkpoint inhibitors. Partial responses occurred in three dose-escalation patients, of whom one had hepatocellular carcinoma and two had cutaneous melanoma. Peripheral TCRbeta sequencing aimed to test whether ivuxolimab altered TCR sequence diversity and caused clonal T-cell expansion. The monotherapy dose-escalation portion (N ≈ 50 patients) of the phase I ivuxolimab trial is reported in the paper. The paper's findings and limits, for the study overall: After ivuxolimab, more expanded clones were found on average in CD8+ T cells than in CD4+ T cells. In partial responders in the 0.1-3.0 mg/kg groups, normalized peripheral clonal expansion was found to be among the lowest, especially among CD8+ T cells. The antigen specificity of the clonally expanded peripheral T cells was not determined. Low levels of normalized T-cell clonal expansion were also seen in some patients who did not respond. At doses of 0.1 to 3.0 mg/kg, clonal expansion of both CD4+ and CD8+ blood T cells was observed from baseline to week 6.

The trial excluded patients who had a history of autoimmune disease or who were on systemic immunosuppression. Peripheral blood for TCR sequencing was collected from all dose cohorts at baseline, on cycle 4 day 1, and on cycle 7 day 1. Samples came from an open-label, multicenter, first-in-human phase I dose-escalation trial of ivuxolimab. Adults with locally advanced or metastatic head and neck squamous cell, hepatocellular, melanoma or renal cell carcinoma were enrolled in the trial. Before TCR sequencing, CD4+ and CD8+ T cells were separately sorted from peripheral blood. As concerns this clone: There is no known antigen for this receptor. No much larger clone exists at a distance of one base, and base qualities are not known.

To sequence the TCRbeta CDR3 region, genomic DNA was isolated from the sorted cells. The immunoSEQ Assay was used to sequence the TCRbeta CDR3 regions. TCRdb retrieved this table from immuneACCESS and kept in-frame rearrangements only. Not all clones are present; in checked studies, unresolved V genes account for under half, and no reason is known for the remainder. A total of almost 85,000 clones appear in this sample, around 94% of them only once. The ten largest clones capture about 11% of the sample. The sequenced sample was CD4+ or CD8+ T cells sorted from blood, obtained in a trial of the OX40 agonist ivuxolimab. The TCR originated in an adult with an advanced solid tumor such as melanoma, head and neck, liver or kidney cancer.

The DNA sequence is as follows: TGTGCCAGCAGGTCCGGGACTAGCGGTAGTTCGAACACCGGGGAGCTGTTTTTT. This gives the protein CASRSGTSGSSNTGELFF. The chain links TRBV7-2 with TRBJ2-2, with 11 bases aligning to TRBD2. The CDR3 measures 18 amino acids from cysteine to phenylalanine. Solely the CDR3 DNA is kept, with 54 bases framed from the first base. From the germline V gene, CDR1 is SGHTA and CDR2 is FQGNSA. V trim: 6 bases; J trim: 0 bases; unmatched bases: 9. The CDR3, completed at both ends by the reference TRBV7-2 and TRBJ2-2 genes, gives the full variable domain GAGVSQSPSNKVTEKGKDVELRCDPISGHTALYWYRQSLGQGLEFLIYFQGNSAPDKSGLPSDRFSAERTGGSVSTLTIQRTQQEDSAVYLCASRSGTSGSSNTGELFFGEGSRLTVL.